Below, one T cell receptor (beta chain) is given with its context. Its antigen is not identified. MiXCR was run by TCRdb on the reads, yielding one entry per CDR3 protein. The repertoire consists of about 830,000 distinct CDR3 sequences, with around a third occurring once and the leading ten covering about an eighth. CDR3 length: 15 residues. V lost 5 bases, J lost 5 bases, and 18 bases lay in between. This sample stems from a study of T cell repertoires in cytomegalovirus infection. Study context: In public TCR beta signatures, there were indications of both CMV infection and matching HLA type.

Broader study findings: Cumulative public TCR beta family frequency identified CMV carriers with the relevant HLA.

This chain uses TRBV12-3 or TRBV12-4 with TRBJ2-5, with D tentatively TRBD1 or TRBD2 (7 bases each). The TCR originated in a human donor in good health (CMV status not recorded). Some clones in this sample may be carry-over from other donors' samples. The sample was cultured CD8+ T cells from PBMCs, taken from culture after CMV antigen stimulation. In DNA, the CDR3 is TGTGCCAGCAGTAGAGACAGGGAGGGGCTGGAGACCCAGTACTTC. Protein: CASSRDREGLETQYF.